This T cell receptor beta chain is from a study (dated by TCRdb to about 2013). The sequencer was an Illumina Genome Analyzer IIx. TCRdb took the public reads, trimmed them with fastp at Q25, ran MiXCR for clone calling and kept in-frame beta chains. Rows with a matching CDR3 protein are joined into one entry that keeps the most common DNA and genes. In all, the sample holds about 15,000 distinct CDR3 sequences, and about 30% of those were seen once. In total, the top ten clones hold about 15% of the sample. This clonotype was counted many times. The target of this receptor is not known. Per-base qualities were not stored, and no clone one base away is much larger. The CDR3 spans 13 residues, from the cysteine through the phenylalanine. Just CDR3 DNA is preserved here, 39 bases in frame from base 1. V lost 6 bases and J lost 4 bases, and the count of bases not matched to a germline gene is 8. The germline V gene gives CDR1 as SQVTM and CDR2 as ANQGSEA.

Source material: blood. The chain is assembled from TRBV29-1 and TRBJ1-1, with 7 bases in between that match TRBD1. The receptor's source is a human donor. The nucleotide sequence reads as follows: TGCAGCGTGGATCGGGACAGTTCCACTGAAGCTTTCTTT. Its translation is CSVDRDSSTEAFF.